Below, 26 T cell receptor beta chains from the same sample are listed, as sequenced in a study of T cell responses to AZD1222 COVID-19 vaccine. Sequencing used immunoSEQ multiplex PCR; TCRdb keeps in-frame clones, though not all of them. The sample yields 150,000 to 200,000 clones, around 93% seen once. The material sequenced was peripheral blood, taken on day 0 of AZD1222 vaccination. The receptors stem from an adult in good health.

The genes are TRBV18 and TRBJ1-6, with 9 bases matching TRBD1. The CDR3 consists of 15 residues. Germline V gene sequence: CDR1 KGHSH, CDR2 LQKENI. After removal of 2 bases from V and 7 bases from J, the junction contained 3 bases not matched to a gene. CDR3 residues: CASSPGTGLNSPLHF. Here the CDR3 DNA reads TGTGCCAGCTCACCAGGGACAGGGTTGAATTCACCCCTCCACTTT.

The rearrangement uses TRBV10-3 and TRBJ1-2; D gene ambiguous. This CDR3 region has 14 residues. The V gene lost 4 bases and the J gene lost 0 bases, with 9 bases spanning the gap. Germline loops: CDR1 ENHRY, CDR2 SYGVKD. The CDR3 sequence is CAISGRGANYGYTF. The CDR3 region has the DNA TGTGCCATCAGTGGGCGCGGCGCTAACTATGGCTACACCTTC.

The CDR3 DNA sequence: TGTGCCAGCAGTGAGACGTATTCTGGAAACACCATATATTTT. Its protein product is CASSETYSGNTIYF. This sequence joins TRBV6-1 and TRBJ1-3; D gene ambiguous. Trimming shortened V by 3 bases and J by 1 base, and 7 bases separated the two germline ends. This CDR3 is built from 14 residues. Germline assignment: CDR1 MNHNS and CDR2 SASEGT.

The chain has TRBV3-1 (or the pseudogene TRBV3-2) and TRBJ1-2, with no clear D. Germline assignment: CDR1 LGHDT and CDR2 YNNKEL (reference sequence). Trimming cost V 1 base and J 4 bases, with 7 bases left between them. The CDR3 contains 13 residues. DNA for the CDR3: TGTGCCAGCAGCCAAGTAACAAGCTATGGCTACACCTTC. Residues: CASSQVTSYGYTF.

This chain links TRBV2 with TRBJ2-1, with 7 bases fitting TRBD2. CDR1 is SNHLY, CDR2 FYNNEI, per germline. Trimming took 6 bases from V and 5 from J; bases not matched to a gene: 7. This CDR3 has 14 amino acids. The CDR3 spells CASRGLAAHNEQFF. The CDR3 coding sequence is TGTGCCAGCAGGGGTCTAGCGGCCCACAATGAGCAGTTCTTC.

This clone showed up just a few times. V gene TRBV6-1 combines with J gene TRBJ2-3; no reliable D call. The CDR3 covers 16 residues. The V end lost 0 bases, the J end lost 1 base, and 11 bases lay between the germline ends. The germline V gene encodes CDR1 MNHNS and CDR2 SASEGT. The CDR3 loop reads CASSEAKRIGTDTQYF. The CDR3 nucleotides are TGTGCCAGCAGTGAAGCGAAGAGAATCGGCACAGATACGCAGTATTTT.

The V call is TRBV10-1, the J call TRBJ1-2; possibly TRBD1 for D (6 bases). Trimming took 5 bases from V and 0 from J, leaving 25 bases between them. Germline V lookup: CDR1 WNHNN, CDR2 SYGVQD (reference sequence). This CDR3 comprises 19 residues. The DNA of the CDR3 is TGCGCCAGCAGTCGGCCGGCAGGGGCAATCCAGTTCTCTAACTATGGCTACACCTTC. It specifies CASSRPAGAIQFSNYGYTF.

The CDR3 spells CASSQEPLVAEYNEQFF. The CDR3 DNA sequence: TGCGCCAGCAGCCAAGAGCCCCTAGTAGCGGAATACAATGAGCAGTTCTTC. The chain joins TRBV4-1 to TRBJ2-1; TRBD2 might be the D (6 bases). CDR3 size: 17 residues. The ends were cut back, 0 bases at V and 4 bases at J, with 16 bases in the middle. The germline gives CDR1 MGHRA, CDR2 YSYEKL.

The V and J genes are TRBV11-3 and TRBJ1-1, with D unresolved. The CDR3 consists of 13 residues. Germline V CDR1 and CDR2: SGHNT, YENEEA. V lost 5 bases to trimming and J lost 1 base, with 8 bases between them. Here the CDR3 DNA reads TGTGCCAGCAGCCTAGCAGGGAACACTGAAGCTTTCTTT. Residues: CASSLAGNTEAFF.

The chain combines TRBV6-1 with TRBJ2-1; D gene uncertain. CDR1 is MNHNS and CDR2 is SASEGT in the germline V gene. The V end was cut by 0 bases, the J end by 0 bases, with 6 bases between. The CDR3 consists of 15 residues. As DNA, the CDR3 is TGTGCCAGCAGTGAAGCGTTGAGCTCCTACAATGAGCAGTTCTTC. This codes for CASSEALSSYNEQFF.

The J gene is TRBJ2-7, the V gene TRBV2; the D call may be TRBD1 or TRBD2 (5 bases each). From germline, CDR1 is SNHLY and CDR2 FYNNEI. This CDR3 contains 16 residues. Trimming took off 6 bases at V and 6 bases at J, with 24 bases between the two ends. This chain's CDR3 is CASRGEGSHPTGEQYF. CDR3 in DNA: TGTGCCAGCAGGGGAGAGGGGTCCCATCCTACCGGCGAGCAGTACTTC.

The chain carries TRBV2 and TRBJ1-4; 7 positions agree with TRBD1. The CDR3 is made up of 15 amino acids. Germline assignment: CDR1 SNHLY and CDR2 FYNNEI. Trimming at V came to 5 bases and at J to 0 bases, leaving 3 bases not matched to a gene. The CDR3: CASSRGQPTNEKLFF. The CDR3 nucleotides are TGTGCCAGCAGTAGGGGACAGCCAACTAATGAAAAACTGTTTTTT.

V usage is TRBV5-5 and J usage is TRBJ1-5; no reliable D call. This CDR3 spans 12 amino acids. V lost 0 bases and J lost 3, with 1 base in between. Germline CDR1 is SGHKS and CDR2 is YYEKEE (reference sequence). In DNA form, the CDR3 reads TGTGCCAGCAGCTTGGACAATCAGCCCCAGCATTTT. Protein product: CASSLDNQPQHF.

The rearrangement joins TRBV3-1 (or the pseudogene TRBV3-2) to TRBJ2-2, with TRBD1 matching over 7 bases. This CDR3 is built from 19 residues. Losses at the gene ends were 1 base for V and 0 bases for J; bases not matched to a gene: 11. Germline V CDR1 and CDR2: LGHDT, YNNKEL (reference sequence). In DNA form, the CDR3 reads TGTGCCAGCAGCCAAGTAAGGGACAGACTAATAACGAACACCGGGGAGCTGTTTTTT. It specifies CASSQVRDRLITNTGELFF.

The V call is TRBV19, the J call TRBJ2-7; D is undetermined. The CDR3 has 14 residues. Trimming pared 4 bases from V and 3 bases from J, leaving 13 bases between. Germline V gene lookup returns CDR1 LNHDA and CDR2 SQIVND (reference sequence). The CDR3: CASSNIADLYEQYF. The CDR3 nucleotides read TGTGCCAGTAGTAATATCGCGGACCTCTACGAGCAGTACTTC.

The chain joins TRBV5-1 to TRBJ2-7; 7 nucleotides align to TRBD2. J was trimmed by 3 bases and V by 2 bases; bases with no gene match: 5. CDR3 size: 14 residues. CDR1 is SGHRS, CDR2 YFSETQ, per germline. CDR3 nucleotides: TGCGCCAGCAGCTTCGGGACTAACGACTACGAGCAGTACTTC. This encodes CASSFGTNDYEQYF.

V and J are TRBV5-1 and TRBJ1-1; 8 bases line up with TRBD1. There are 15 residues in the CDR3. Germline values: CDR1 SGHRS, CDR2 YFSETQ. The J segment lost 1 base and the V segment lost 1 base, leaving 3 bases of the junction unmatched. This CDR3 reads CASSLWTGQNTEAFF. The CDR3 nucleotides read TGCGCCAGCAGCTTGTGGACAGGGCAGAACACTGAAGCTTTCTTT.

The V and J genes are TRBV2 and TRBJ1-2; TRBD1 matches at 10 bases. CDR3 length: 15 amino acids. Germline values: CDR1 SNHLY, CDR2 FYNNEI. V was clipped by 5 bases and J by 4 bases; unmatched bases: 7. The CDR3 DNA follows: TGTGCCAGCAGTCCTCCGACAGGGGGCGTCTATGGCTACACCTTC. Its translation: CASSPPTGGVYGYTF.

This chain connects TRBV3-1 (or the pseudogene TRBV3-2) to TRBJ1-5; 8 bases are shared with TRBD1. The V and J ends lost 3 bases and 0 bases, in that order; junction bases with no gene match: 4. The CDR3 runs to 16 residues. Germline assignment: CDR1 LGHDT and CDR2 YNNKEL (reference sequence). CDR3 DNA: TGTGCCAGCAGCCACGCAACAGGGGGTAGCAATCAGCCCCAGCATTTT. This codes for CASSHATGGSNQPQHF.

J is TRBJ1-6 and V is TRBV20-1, with a tentative D call TRBD1 (6 bases). Germline V lookup: CDR1 DFQATT, CDR2 SNEGSKA (reference sequence). The CDR3 is 15 amino acids. The V end was cut by 6 bases, the J end by 2 bases, with 14 bases between. The CDR3 DNA follows: TGCAGTGCCAGTTGGGGGGCTACCTATAATTCACCCCTCCACTTT. It translates to CSASWGATYNSPLHF.

The chain employs TRBV18 and TRBJ2-2, with TRBD2 as a possible D gene (5 bases). Looked up from germline, CDR1 is KGHSH and CDR2 is LQKENI. This CDR3 comprises 17 residues. Trimming left V 1 base short and J 4 bases short, with 16 bases between. The CDR3: CASSPLGRNGGTGELFF. The CDR3 coding sequence is TGTGCCAGCTCACCACTCGGTCGGAACGGAGGCACCGGGGAGCTGTTTTTT.

The chain carries TRBV7-2 and TRBJ2-3; D unresolved. CDR1 and CDR2 (germline): SGHTA, FQGNSA. The CDR3 contains 14 residues. V was clipped by 5 bases and J by 0 bases, with 9 bases between them. CDR3 nucleotides: TGTGCCAGCAGCCCTTCGACAAGCACAGATACGCAGTATTTT. Protein: CASSPSTSTDTQYF.

The chain joins TRBV21-1 to TRBJ1-6. TRBV21-1 is tagged as a pseudogene. This CDR3 contains 18 residues. In DNA form, the CDR3 reads TGTGCCAGCAGCAAAGCACGGGGCGGGTGGTCCTATAATTCACCCCTCCACTTT. This codes for CASSKARGGWSYNSPLHF.

V usage is TRBV28 and J usage is TRBJ1-2; 9 bases line up with TRBD1. The CDR3 consists of 14 residues. Germline-derived CDR1 and CDR2 are MDHEN and SYDVKM. The V gene end was trimmed by 5 bases and the J gene end by 8 bases; junction bases not matched to a gene: 9. The CDR3 protein is CASSPTYRGQGYTF. The CDR3 DNA reads TGTGCCAGCAGTCCCACCTACAGGGGGCAAGGCTACACCTTC.

The chain has TRBV5-1 and TRBJ2-5; the D gene is possibly TRBD1 (6 bases). The CDR3 sequence is 14 residues long. In germline, CDR1 is SGHRS, CDR2 YFSETQ. Trimming pared 6 bases from V and 4 bases from J, leaving 16 bases between. The CDR3 spells CASKKQGVRETQYF. The CDR3 DNA follows: TGCGCCAGCAAAAAACAGGGTGTAAGAGAGACCCAGTACTTC. The full variable domain, rest sourced from reference TRBV5-1 and TRBJ2-5, is KAGVTQTPRYLIKTRGQQVTLSCSPISGHRSVSWYQQTPGQGLQFLFEYFSETQRNKGNFPGRFSGRQFSNSRSEMNVSTLELGDSALYLCASKKQGVRETQYFGPGTRLLVL.

This clone was seen once. The chain uses TRBV6-5 and TRBJ2-4; D unresolved. V was shortened by 3 bases and J by 7 bases, with 7 bases between the two germline ends. The CDR3 spans 12 residues. The germline V gene encodes CDR1 MNHEY and CDR2 SVGAGI. CDR3: CASSYDRNIQYF. Written as DNA, the CDR3 is TGTGCCAGCAGTTATGATAGGAACATTCAGTACTTC.